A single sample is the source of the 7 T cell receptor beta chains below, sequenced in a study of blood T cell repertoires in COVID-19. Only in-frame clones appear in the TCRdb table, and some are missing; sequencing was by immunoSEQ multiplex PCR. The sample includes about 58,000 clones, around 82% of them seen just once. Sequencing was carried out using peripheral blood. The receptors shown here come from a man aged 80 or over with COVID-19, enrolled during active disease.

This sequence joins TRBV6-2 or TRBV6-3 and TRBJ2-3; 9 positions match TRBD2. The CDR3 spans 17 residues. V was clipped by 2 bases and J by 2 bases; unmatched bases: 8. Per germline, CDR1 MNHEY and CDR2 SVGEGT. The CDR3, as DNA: TGTGCCAGCAGTTACGGCCCCGGGACTAGCAACACAGATACGCAGTATTTT. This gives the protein CASSYGPGTSNTDTQYF.

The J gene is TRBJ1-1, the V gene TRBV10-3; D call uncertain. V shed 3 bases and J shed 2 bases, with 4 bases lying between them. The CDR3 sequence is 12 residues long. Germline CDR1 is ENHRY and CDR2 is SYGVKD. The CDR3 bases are TGTGCCATCAGTGACAGTAACACTGAAGCTTTCTTT. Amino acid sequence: CAISDSNTEAFF.

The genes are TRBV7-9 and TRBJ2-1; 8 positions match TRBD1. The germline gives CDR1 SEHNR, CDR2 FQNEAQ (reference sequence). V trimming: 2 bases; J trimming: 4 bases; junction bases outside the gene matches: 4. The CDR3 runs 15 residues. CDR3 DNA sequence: TGTGCCAGCAGCTTAAGAAGACAGGGGTACAATGAGCAGTTCTTC. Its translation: CASSLRRQGYNEQFF.

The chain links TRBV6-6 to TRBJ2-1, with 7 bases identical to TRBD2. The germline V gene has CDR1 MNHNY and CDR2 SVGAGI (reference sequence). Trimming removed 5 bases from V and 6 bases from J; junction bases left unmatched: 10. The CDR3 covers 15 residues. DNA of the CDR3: TGTGCCAGCAGTCCCAGCGGGGCTCCTTTCAATGAGCAGTTCTTC. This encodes CASSPSGAPFNEQFF.

The CDR3 nucleotides read TGTGCCAGCAGTCCGCTACAGGGTCCAGGTTCCCAGTACTTC. It codes for CASSPLQGPGSQYF. The V gene is TRBV5-5, the J gene TRBJ2-5, with a tentative D call TRBD1 (6 bases). V was shortened by 5 bases and J by 9 bases, with 20 bases between the two germline ends. This CDR3 region has 14 residues. CDR1 is SGHKS and CDR2 is YYEKEE in the germline V gene (reference sequence).

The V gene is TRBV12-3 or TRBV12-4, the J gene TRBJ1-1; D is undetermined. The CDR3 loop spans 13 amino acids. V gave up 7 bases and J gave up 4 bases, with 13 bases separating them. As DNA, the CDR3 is TGTGCCAGCACCCCGCGAGTGAGCACTGAAGCTTTCTTT. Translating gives CASTPRVSTEAFF.

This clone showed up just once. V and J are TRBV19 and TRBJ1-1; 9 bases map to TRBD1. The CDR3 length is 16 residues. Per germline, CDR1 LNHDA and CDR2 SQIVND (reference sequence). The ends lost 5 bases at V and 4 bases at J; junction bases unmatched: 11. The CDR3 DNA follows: TGTGCCAGTAGTTCGACGGGACAGGGAGGAGGCACTGAAGCTTTCTTT. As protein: CASSSTGQGGGTEAFF.